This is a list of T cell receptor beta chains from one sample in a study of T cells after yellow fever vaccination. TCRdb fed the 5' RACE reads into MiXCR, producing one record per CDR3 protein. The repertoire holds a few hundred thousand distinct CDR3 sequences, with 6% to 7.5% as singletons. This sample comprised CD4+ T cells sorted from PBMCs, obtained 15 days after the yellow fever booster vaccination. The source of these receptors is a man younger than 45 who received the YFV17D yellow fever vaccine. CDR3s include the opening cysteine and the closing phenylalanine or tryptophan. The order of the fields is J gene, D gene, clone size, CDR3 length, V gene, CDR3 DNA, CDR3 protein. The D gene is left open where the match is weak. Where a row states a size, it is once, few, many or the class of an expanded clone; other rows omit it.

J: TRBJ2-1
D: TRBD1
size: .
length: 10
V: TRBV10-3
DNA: TGTGACATTGGGACAGGGGGGCAGTTCTTC
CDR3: CDIGTGGQFF

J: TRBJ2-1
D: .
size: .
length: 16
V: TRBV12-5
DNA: TGTGCTAGTGGTTTGATCACGGGTAGCTCCTACAATGAGCAGTTCTTC
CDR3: CASGLITGSSYNEQFF

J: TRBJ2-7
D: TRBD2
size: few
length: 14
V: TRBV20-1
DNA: TGCAGTGCTAGAGAGGTAGCGGGGGTTTACGAGCAGTACTTC
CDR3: CSAREVAGVYEQYF

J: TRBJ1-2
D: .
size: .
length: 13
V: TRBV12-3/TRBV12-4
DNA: TGTGCCAGCAGTTTCTTCTCCGCGGATGGCTACACCTTC
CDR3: CASSFFSADGYTF

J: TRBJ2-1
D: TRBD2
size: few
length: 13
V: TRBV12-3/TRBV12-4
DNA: TGTGCCAGCAAAGGCGGGGGTTACAATGAGCAGTTCTTC
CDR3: CASKGGGYNEQFF

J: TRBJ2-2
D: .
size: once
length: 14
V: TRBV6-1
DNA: TGTGCCAGCACCATGGGTATTAACACCGGGGAGCTGTTTTTT
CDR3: CASTMGINTGELFF

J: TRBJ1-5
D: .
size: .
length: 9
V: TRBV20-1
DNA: TGCAGTGCAGGACAGCCCCAGCATTTT
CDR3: CSAGQPQHF

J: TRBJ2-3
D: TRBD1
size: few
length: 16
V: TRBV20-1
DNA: TGCAGTGCTACTTCGGACAGGCCAGGAAGGACAGATACGCAGTATTTT
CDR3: CSATSDRPGRTDTQYF

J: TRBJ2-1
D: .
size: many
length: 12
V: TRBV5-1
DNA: TGCGCCAGCAGAGGGACCTACAATGAGCAGTTCTTC
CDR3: CASRGTYNEQFF

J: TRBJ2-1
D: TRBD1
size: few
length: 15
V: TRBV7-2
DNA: TGTGCCAGCAGCCAAGTCGGGACAGGGGGCAATGAGCAGTTCTTC
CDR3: CASSQVGTGGNEQFF

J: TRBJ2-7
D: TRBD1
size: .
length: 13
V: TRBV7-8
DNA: TGTGCCAGCAGCTTCAGGGGGCGGGTAGAGCAGTACTTC
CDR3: CASSFRGRVEQYF

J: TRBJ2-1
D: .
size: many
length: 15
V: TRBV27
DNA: TGTGCCAGCAGTTTTATAGGGACTGCATCGGAGCAGCAGTTCTTC
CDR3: CASSFIGTASEQQFF

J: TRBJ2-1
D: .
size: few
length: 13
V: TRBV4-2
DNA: TGTGCCAGCAGCCAAGATGTTGGGTGGGAGCAGTTCTTC
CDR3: CASSQDVGWEQFF

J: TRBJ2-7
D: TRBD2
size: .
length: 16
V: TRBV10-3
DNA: TGTGCCATCAACCCGGGACTAGCGGGAGGGCCACGAGAGCAGTACTTC
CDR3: CAINPGLAGGPREQYF

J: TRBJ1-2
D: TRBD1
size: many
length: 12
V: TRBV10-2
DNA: TGCGCCAGCAGCGACAGGGGACGTGGCTACACCTTC
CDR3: CASSDRGRGYTF

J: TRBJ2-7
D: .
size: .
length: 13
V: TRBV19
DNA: TGTGCCAGTAGTCGGACAGTGGCCTACGAGCAGTACTTC
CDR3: CASSRTVAYEQYF

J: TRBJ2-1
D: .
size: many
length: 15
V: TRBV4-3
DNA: TGCGCCAGCAGCCCGGCTGGGCATAGGGACAATGAGCAGTTCTTC
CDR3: CASSPAGHRDNEQFF

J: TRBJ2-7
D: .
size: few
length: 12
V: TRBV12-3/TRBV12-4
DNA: TGTGCCAGCAGCCCGGACCAGGGCGAGAAGTACTTC
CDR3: CASSPDQGEKYF

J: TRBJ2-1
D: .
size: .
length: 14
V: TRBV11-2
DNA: TGTGCCAGCAGCCTACCGCCCCCCTACAATGAGCAGTTCTTC
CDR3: CASSLPPPYNEQFF

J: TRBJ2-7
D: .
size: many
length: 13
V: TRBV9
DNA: TGTGCCAGCAGCGGTCCGGGCCTCAGCGAGCAGTACTTC
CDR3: CASSGPGLSEQYF

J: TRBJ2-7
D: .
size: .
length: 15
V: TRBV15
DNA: TGTGCCACCAGCACAACCGGGACCAAAATCTACGAGCAGTACTTC
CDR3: CATSTTGTKIYEQYF

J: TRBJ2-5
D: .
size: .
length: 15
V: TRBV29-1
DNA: TGCAGCGCCGAGCTGGGCTCACTAGACTTAGAGACCCAGTACTTC
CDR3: CSAELGSLDLETQYF

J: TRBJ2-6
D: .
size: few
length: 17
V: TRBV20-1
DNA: TGCAGTGCTAGAGATCTTACCGCCCGCTCTGGGGCCAACGTCCTGACTTTC
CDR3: CSARDLTARSGANVLTF

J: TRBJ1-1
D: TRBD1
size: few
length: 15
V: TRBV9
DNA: TGTGCCAGCAGCGTTCGGACAGGGGGAAGCACTGAAGCTTTCTTT
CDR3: CASSVRTGGSTEAFF

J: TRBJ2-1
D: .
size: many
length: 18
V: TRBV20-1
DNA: TGCAGTGCTAGAGAGCTACTTCGAATTAGCGGAAAGTACAATGAGCAGTTCTTC
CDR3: CSARELLRISGKYNEQFF

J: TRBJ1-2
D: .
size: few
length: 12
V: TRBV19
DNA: TGTGCCAGTAGTACACCGAAGGGCGAGAGCACCTTC
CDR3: CASSTPKGESTF

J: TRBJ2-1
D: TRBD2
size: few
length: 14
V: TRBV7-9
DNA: TGTGCCAGCAGCTTGTCTAGCGGGACCGATGAGCAGTTCTTC
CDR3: CASSLSSGTDEQFF

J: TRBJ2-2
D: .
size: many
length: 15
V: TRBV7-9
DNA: TGTGCCAGCAGCCCACCCGGAAGTTCAAGGGGGGAGCTGTTTTTT
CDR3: CASSPPGSSRGELFF

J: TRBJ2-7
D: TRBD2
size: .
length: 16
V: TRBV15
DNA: TGTGCCACCAGCAGAGATCGGGGACTAGGCTCCTACGAGCAGTACTTC
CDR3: CATSRDRGLGSYEQYF

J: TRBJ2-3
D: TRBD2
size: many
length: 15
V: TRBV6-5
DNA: TGTGCCAGCAGTTCCCGGACTAGCGGCACAGATACGCAGTATTTT
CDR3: CASSSRTSGTDTQYF

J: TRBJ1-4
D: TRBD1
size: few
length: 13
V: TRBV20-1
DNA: TGCAGTGCGTCCGGGACAGGGCGCGAAAAACTGTTTTTT
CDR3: CSASGTGREKLFF

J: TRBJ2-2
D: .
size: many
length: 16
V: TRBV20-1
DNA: TGCAGTGCTAGACCTCAGGGGAAGTGGAACACCGGGGAGCTGTTTTTT
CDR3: CSARPQGKWNTGELFF

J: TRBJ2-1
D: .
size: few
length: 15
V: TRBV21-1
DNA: TGTGCCAGCCTTCGACTAGCGGTATGGAGGAATGAGCAGTTCTTC
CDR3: CASLRLAVWRNEQFF

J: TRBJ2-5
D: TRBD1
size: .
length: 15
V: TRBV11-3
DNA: TGTGCCAGCAGTTCCGGACAGGGGGCGCTTAAGACCCAGTACTTC
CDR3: CASSSGQGALKTQYF

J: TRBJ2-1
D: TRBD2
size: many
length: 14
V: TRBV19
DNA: TGTGCCAGTAGTATAGATCGAGGCAGCGGGACCCCGTTCTTC
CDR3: CASSIDRGSGTPFF

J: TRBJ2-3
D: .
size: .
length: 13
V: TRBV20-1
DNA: TGCAGTGCTAGCGAGCCGATTACAGATACGCAGTATTTT
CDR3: CSASEPITDTQYF

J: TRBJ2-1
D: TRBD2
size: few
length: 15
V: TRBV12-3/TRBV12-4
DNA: TGTGCCAGCAGTTTAAGGCTAGCGGGGGCCATCCCACAGTTCTTC
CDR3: CASSLRLAGAIPQFF

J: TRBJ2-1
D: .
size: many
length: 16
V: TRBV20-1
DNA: TGCAGTGCTAGAGGGCGGGGAGCGTCCTATCACAATGAGCAGTTCTTC
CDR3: CSARGRGASYHNEQFF

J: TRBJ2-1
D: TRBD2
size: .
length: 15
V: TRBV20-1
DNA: TGCAGTGCCCCTACCCCGGGACTAGCGGGCAATGAGCAGTTCTTC
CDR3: CSAPTPGLAGNEQFF

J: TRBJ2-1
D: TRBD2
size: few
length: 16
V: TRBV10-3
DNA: TGTGCCATCAGTGGTGGGACTAGCCCGTCCGGCTTTGAGCAGTTCTTC
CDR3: CAISGGTSPSGFEQFF

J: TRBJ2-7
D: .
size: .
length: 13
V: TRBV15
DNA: TGTGCCACCAGCAGAGATGGGTTTGGCGAGCAGTACTTC
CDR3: CATSRDGFGEQYF